This T cell receptor (beta chain) derives from a study of early T cells in non-severe SARS-CoV-2 infection. Overall study context: Chains were unpaired, as sequencing was done on bulk RNA from unsorted whole blood. The study's findings and limits: VDJdb-based matching was biased toward anti-spike CD8 responses and missed private and CD4 specificities.

MiXCR was run by TCRdb on the 5' RACE reads, yielding one entry per CDR3 protein. The sample yields some 96,000 distinct CDR3 sequences, under 15% seen once. The table lists this clonotype with many counts. Its antigen is unidentified. This CDR3 region has 15 residues. The germline gives CDR1 MDHEN, CDR2 SYDVKM. V gave up 2 bases and J gave up 10 bases; unmatched junction bases: 10. The sequenced material came from whole blood. The origin of this receptor is an adult who was a healthcare worker with PCR-confirmed SARS-CoV-2 infection or an uninfected control (not recorded which). The V call is TRBV28, the J call TRBJ1-3; 8 bases match TRBD1. CDR3 sequence (DNA): TGTGCCAGCAGTTTAATCCCGGACAGGGTGAATACCATATATTTT. As protein: CASSLIPDRVNTIYF.